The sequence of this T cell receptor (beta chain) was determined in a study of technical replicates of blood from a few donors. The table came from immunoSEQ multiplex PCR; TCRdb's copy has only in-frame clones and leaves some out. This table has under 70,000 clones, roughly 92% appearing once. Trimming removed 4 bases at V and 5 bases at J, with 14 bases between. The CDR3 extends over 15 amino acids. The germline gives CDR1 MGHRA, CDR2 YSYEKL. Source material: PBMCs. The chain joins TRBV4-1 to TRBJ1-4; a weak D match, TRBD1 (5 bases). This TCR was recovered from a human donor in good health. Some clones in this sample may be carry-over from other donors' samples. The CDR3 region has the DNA TGCGCCAGCAGCCTGGGGGGGGGAAGGAATGAAAAACTGTTTTTT. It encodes CASSLGGGRNEKLFF.